One TCR beta chain is described in this entry. Antigen unknown. Indicated treatment: roughly 11-day PBMC culture with coronavirus spike peptide pools or control peptides (ViraFEST assay). Cell culture was performed with about 2 million PBMCs per well in the presence of about 10 IU/ml IL-2 and 10 ug/ml peptide pools. The Oncomine TCR Beta short-read assay sequenced DNA from cultured CD4+ T cells. From CD4+ T cells that had been cultured, genomic DNA was extracted. TCRdb recomputed calls from the PCR reads with MiXCR, one row per CDR3 protein. Here the sample spans roughly 19,000 distinct CDR3 sequences, less than 60% being singletons. The entry originates in a study of vaccination and CD4 T cells after COVID-19. The wider study: Investigators stimulated cells with overlapping spike peptides drawn from SARS-CoV-2, HCoV-NL63, HCoV-OC43 and HCoV-229E. Study-wide points: Analysis of convalescent patients found that 304 of 307 vaccine-specific clones were spike mono-reactive.

V lost 8 bases and J lost 4, with 12 bases in between. The length of the CDR3 is 13 residues. Germline V gives CDR1 LGHNT, CDR2 FRNRAP. This specimen was CD4+ T cells from blood, cultured in vitro, taken after SARS-CoV-2 vaccination. The chain uses TRBV12-5 and TRBJ1-3, with D possibly matching TRBD1 (5 bases). The sequence was collected from a human donor who had recovered from COVID-19. The CDR3: CASRDPGGNTIYF. CDR3 in DNA: TGTGCTAGTCGGGACCCTGGCGGAAACACCATATATTTT.